The 6 T cell receptor beta chains given below trace back to one sample, sequenced in a study of blood T cell repertoires in COVID-19. TCRdb's table, derived via immunoSEQ multiplex PCR, lists solely in-frame clones and lacks some. The table has 65,000 to 70,000 clones, 70% to 90% seen once; the top ten hold approximately 19%. Sequencing input: peripheral blood. The source of these receptors is a woman over 75 with acute or convalescent COVID-19.

The chain joins TRBV28 to TRBJ1-2, with D possibly TRBD1 on 6 matching bases. The germline V gene encodes CDR1 MDHEN and CDR2 SYDVKM. V gave up 5 bases and J gave up 4 bases, with 14 bases separating them. There are 14 residues in the CDR3. DNA for the CDR3: TGTGCCAGCAGTCCACGACAGGCCCTCTATGGCTACACCTTC. It is translated as CASSPRQALYGYTF.

The CDR3, as DNA: TGTGCCAGCAGAGGGACAGGGATGAACACTGAAGCTTTCTTT. Translating gives CASRGTGMNTEAFF. The rearrangement links TRBV25-1 to TRBJ1-1; TRBD1 matches at 9 bases. Per the germline V gene, CDR1 is MGHDK and CDR2 is SYGVNS. V was pared by 6 bases and J by 0 bases, with 2 bases of the junction left unmatched. The CDR3 covers 14 residues. The full variable domain, completed using reference TRBV25-1 and TRBJ1-1, is EADIYQTPRYLVIGTGKKITLECSQTMGHDKMYWYQQDPGMELHLIHYSYGVNSTEKGDLSSESTVSRIRTEHFPLTLESARPSHTSQYLCASRGTGMNTEAFFGQGTRLTVV.

This rearrangement joins TRBV4-3 to TRBJ1-2; TRBD1 matches 7 bases. With V trimmed by 4 bases and J by 5 bases, 7 bases remained unmatched. CDR1 and CDR2 (germline): LGHNA, YSLEER. The CDR3 totals 14 residues. The CDR3 reads CASSRRGLGYGYTF. The CDR3 nucleotides are TGCGCCAGCAGCCGAAGGGGGCTGGGTTATGGCTACACCTTC.

V gene TRBV28 combines with J gene TRBJ1-2; 7 nucleotides agree with TRBD1. Germline CDR1 MDHEN, CDR2 SYDVKM. CDR3 length equals 15 residues. J lost 2 bases, V lost 5 bases, and 8 bases had no gene match. The DNA of the CDR3 is TGTGCCAGCAGTCTTACCGGGACAGAGAACTATGGCTACACCTTC. Translated, it gives CASSLTGTENYGYTF.

V gene TRBV24-1 combines with J gene TRBJ1-2, with TRBD1 matching over 11 bases. V trimming: 4 bases; J trimming: 8 bases; junction bases outside the gene matches: 5. This CDR3 spans 14 amino acids. Germline V lookup: CDR1 KGHDR, CDR2 SFDVKD. Here the CDR3 DNA reads TGTGCCACCAGTGACCGGGACAGGGGGAAGGGCTACACCTTC. Its translation: CATSDRDRGKGYTF.

The rearrangement joins TRBV19 to TRBJ2-1, with 10 bases matching TRBD2. The germline V gene has CDR1 LNHDA and CDR2 SQIVND (reference sequence). V lost 5 bases to trimming and J lost 10 bases; unmatched junction nucleotides: 11. This CDR3 has 15 amino acids. The CDR3 bases are TGTGCCAGTAGTCGGGCTAGCGGGAGCCCAGGAGAGCAGTTCTTC. Residues: CASSRASGSPGEQFF.